Shown below are 15 T cell receptor beta chains from a single sample sequenced in a study of post-analysis software for immune sequencing data. Study-level points and caveats: Included in a set of roughly five TRBV segments more frequent in patients than controls were TRBV5-6, TRBV5-1 and TRBV20-1.

Antigen specificity for these receptors is unknown. Every TCR beta cDNA library bore unique molecular identifiers. Via MiXCR, TCRdb re-called the PCR reads, giving one row per CDR3 protein. The sample includes more than 450,000 distinct CDR3 sequences, roughly 40% seen only once; the top ten take more than 1.5%. Input material: blood. The source of these receptors is a girl aged 10-17 years with multiple sclerosis.

This clonotype was seen a handful of times. The J gene is TRBJ2-5, the V gene TRBV9; 7 bases are shared with TRBD1. V dropped 4 bases and J dropped 1; count of bases not matched to a gene: 7. The CDR3 covers 15 residues. Germline V gives CDR1 SGDLS, CDR2 YYNGEE. This CDR3 reads CASSSGTASQETQYF. Written as DNA, the CDR3 is TGTGCCAGCAGCTCCGGGACAGCAAGCCAAGAGACCCAGTACTTC.

This chain joins TRBV5-1 and TRBJ2-1, with D possibly TRBD1 on 6 matching bases. V gave up 4 bases and J gave up 0 bases, with 14 bases separating them. Germline CDR1 SGHRS, CDR2 YFSETQ. This CDR3 is 16 amino acids long. The CDR3 region is CASSPADRTSYNEQFF. DNA of the CDR3: TGCGCCAGCAGCCCGGCTGACAGGACCTCCTACAATGAGCAGTTCTTC.

The rearrangement uses TRBV20-1 and TRBJ2-3, with TRBD1 matching 7 bases. The CDR3 sequence is 17 residues long. Per germline, CDR1 DFQATT and CDR2 SNEGSKA (reference sequence). After removal of 3 bases from V and 0 bases from J, the junction contained 12 bases not matched to a gene. CDR3 coding DNA: TGCAGTGCTAGCCGCGCCCTGGGACAGCGGAGCACAGATACGCAGTATTTT. Translation: CSASRALGQRSTDTQYF.

This clonotype was picked up a small number of times. The rearrangement uses TRBV7-8 and TRBJ2-5, with TRBD2 as a possible D gene (5 bases). CDR1 is SGHVS and CDR2 is FQNEAQ in the germline V gene. The CDR3 spans 15 residues. V lost 5 bases and J lost 2, with 15 bases in between. The CDR3 here is CASSPLALIQETQYF. The DNA for the CDR3 is TGTGCCAGCAGCCCCCTAGCACTCATACAAGAGACCCAGTACTTC.

V and J are TRBV11-2 and TRBJ2-3; D remains ambiguous. V was cut by 0 bases and J by 5 bases, with 9 bases left in between. The germline V gene encodes CDR1 SGHAT and CDR2 FQNNGV. CDR3 size: 14 residues. Here the CDR3 DNA reads TGTGCCAGCAGCTTAGAATTGGTGAGAGATACGCAGTATTTT. Protein product: CASSLELVRDTQYF.

This clonotype was counted many times. The CDR3 region is CSVETGASGSYEQYF. CDR3 nucleotide sequence: TGCAGCGTGGAAACAGGGGCTTCAGGATCATACGAGCAGTACTTC. This sequence joins TRBV29-1 and TRBJ2-7, with 7 bases fitting TRBD1. V lost 6 bases and J lost 4; bases outside the gene matches: 15. The germline V gene has CDR1 SQVTM and CDR2 ANQGSEA. The CDR3 is made up of 15 amino acids.

This sequence joins TRBV11-3 and TRBJ2-1; weak D call: TRBD2 (5 bases). The V gene's germline CDR1 is SGHNT and CDR2 YENEEA. The CDR3 runs 13 residues. Trimming stripped 8 bases from V and 8 bases from J, with 16 bases between. Here the CDR3 reads CASAGSSKDEQFF. In DNA form, the CDR3 reads TGTGCCAGCGCCGGGTCTAGCAAGGATGAGCAGTTCTTC.

This clonotype was recorded a few times. The CDR3 region is CASSPGTGALRRYGYTF. Written as DNA, the CDR3 is TGTGCCAGCAGTCCCGGGACAGGGGCGCTGCGACGTTATGGCTACACCTTC. This sequence joins TRBV7-9 and TRBJ1-2; 10 bases map to TRBD1. The CDR3 consists of 17 residues. Germline CDR1 and CDR2: SEHNR and FQNEAQ (reference sequence). V dropped 6 bases and J dropped 5; count of bases not matched to a gene: 15.

This clonotype was picked up a small number of times. The chain has TRBV3-1 and TRBJ2-4; 9 positions agree with TRBD1. Germline trimming cut 2 bases from V and 15 bases from J; bases unmatched to any gene: 11. The CDR3 is 14 amino acids. Germline V gene sequence: CDR1 LGHDT, CDR2 YNNKEL (reference sequence). The CDR3 bases are TGTGCCAGCAGCCAACCGGACAGGGGATACGAGCGGTACTTC. It is translated as CASSQPDRGYERYF.

This chain uses TRBV20-1 with TRBJ1-2; D gene ambiguous. There are 12 residues in the CDR3. The germline V and J ends were trimmed by 3 bases and 4 bases, with 9 bases remaining between them. Germline CDR1 is DFQATT and CDR2 is SNEGSKA (reference sequence). CDR3 nucleotides: TGCAGTGCTAGTGAGGGAATCTATGGCTACACCTTC. Its protein product is CSASEGIYGYTF.

The rearrangement joins TRBV5-6 to TRBJ2-4, with a weak D call TRBD2 (5 bases). This CDR3 has 14 amino acids. Deletions cut 4 bases from V and 2 bases from J, with 10 bases between. Germline V lookup: CDR1 SGHDT, CDR2 YYEEEE. Here the CDR3 DNA reads TGTGCCAGCAGCGGCTCCGGGACCAAAAACATTCAGTACTTC. Amino acids: CASSGSGTKNIQYF.

The chain carries TRBV9 and TRBJ2-5, with 9 bases that match TRBD2. Germline-derived CDR1 and CDR2 are SGDLS and YYNGEE. V was clipped by 0 bases and J by 7 bases; unmatched bases: 19. This CDR3 comprises 19 residues. CDR3 loop: CASSVGGAGGSRQGGTQYF. CDR3 in DNA: TGTGCCAGCAGCGTAGGTGGAGCGGGGGGATCACGACAAGGGGGGACCCAGTACTTC.

This sequence joins TRBV7-9 and TRBJ2-7; the D call may be TRBD1 or TRBD2 (6 bases each). Germline lookup yields CDR1 SEHNR and CDR2 FQNEAQ (reference sequence). There are 19 residues in the CDR3. V was pared by 5 bases and J by 2 bases, with 28 bases between. The CDR3 is CASSPHDWGIQGRTYEQYF. CDR3 DNA: TGTGCCAGCAGCCCACATGACTGGGGCATTCAGGGGAGGACCTACGAGCAGTACTTC.

The genes are TRBV24-1 and TRBJ2-5; 7 nucleotides match TRBD1. The end of the DNA fits TRBJ2-7 better, so the J call may be wrong. The length of the CDR3 is 14 residues. CDR1 and CDR2 (germline): KGHDR, SFDVKD. The CDR3 sequence: CATSESDREYEQYF. CDR3 sequence (DNA): TGTGCCACCAGTGAGTCAGACAGGGAATACGAGCAGTACTTC.

The chain joins TRBV29-1 to TRBJ2-7; D gene unclear. The V end lost 5 bases, the J end lost 7 bases, and 21 bases lay between the germline ends. Germline V gene lookup returns CDR1 SQVTM and CDR2 ANQGSEA. This CDR3 contains 14 residues. The CDR3, as DNA: TGCAGCGTTATACTGGGATGGTCCTACAATGAGCAGTACTTC. Translating it yields CSVILGWSYNEQYF.